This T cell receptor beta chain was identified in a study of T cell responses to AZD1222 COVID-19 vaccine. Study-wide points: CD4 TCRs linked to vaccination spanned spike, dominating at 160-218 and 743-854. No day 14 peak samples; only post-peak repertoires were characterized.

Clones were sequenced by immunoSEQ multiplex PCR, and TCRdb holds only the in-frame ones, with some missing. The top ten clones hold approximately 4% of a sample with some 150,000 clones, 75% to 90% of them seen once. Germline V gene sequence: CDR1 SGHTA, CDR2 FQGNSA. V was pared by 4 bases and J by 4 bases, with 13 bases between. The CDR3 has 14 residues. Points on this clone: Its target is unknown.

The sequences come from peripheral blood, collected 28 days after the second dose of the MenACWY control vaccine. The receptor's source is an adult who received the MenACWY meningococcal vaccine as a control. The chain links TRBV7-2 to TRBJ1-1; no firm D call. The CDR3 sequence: CASSYTSLGTEAFF. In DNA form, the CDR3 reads TGTGCCAGCAGCTACACTTCCCTGGGCACTGAAGCTTTCTTT.